Shown below are 3 T cell receptor beta chains from a single sample sequenced in a study of shared clonotypes between healthy human individuals. Clones were sequenced by immunoSEQ multiplex PCR, and TCRdb holds only the in-frame ones, with some missing. The table records around 1.9 million clones, about 93% of them present only once. CD45RO-negative, CCR7-positively selected cells formed the naive CD8 fraction, excluding terminally differentiated effector memory CD45RA+ cells. Sequencing was performed on naive CD8+ T cells from PBMCs. The origin of the receptors is a man in his late teens or twenties in good health. Some clones in this sample may be carry-over from other donors' samples.

The V call is TRBV13, the J call TRBJ2-7, with 15 bases that match TRBD2. Germline values: CDR1 PRHDT, CDR2 FYEKMQ (reference sequence). V trimming: 5 bases; J trimming: 3 bases; junction bases outside the gene matches: 11. The CDR3 is made up of 18 amino acids. The CDR3 is CASSALGGGLAGGYEQYF. The DNA for the CDR3 is TGTGCCAGCAGCGCCCTGGGGGGGGGACTAGCGGGAGGCTACGAGCAGTACTTC.

The chain combines TRBV27 with TRBJ2-7; TRBD1 matches 9 bases. V trimming: 2 bases; J trimming: 2 bases; junction bases outside the gene matches: 7. Germline V gives CDR1 MNHEY, CDR2 SMNVEV (reference sequence). The CDR3 is 16 residues long. CDR3 region: CASSLLRGTGPYEQYF. The CDR3 nucleotides read TGTGCCAGCAGTTTACTCCGGGGGACAGGGCCCTACGAGCAGTACTTC.

The chain is built from TRBV29-1 and TRBJ2-7; 10 bases map to TRBD2. The CDR3 sequence is 12 residues long. Trimming removed 5 bases from V and 3 bases from J; junction bases left unmatched: 1. CDR1 and CDR2 from the germline V gene are SQVTM and ANQGSEA. The CDR3 sequence is CSVRTSGYEQYF. CDR3 nucleotide sequence: TGCAGCGTTCGGACTAGCGGCTACGAGCAGTACTTC.